This T cell receptor (beta chain) was sequenced for a study of long-term antiretroviral therapy in people with HIV. Findings and limits, study-wide: The study collected blood between about 2003 and 2017, possibly under older ART regimens. Across all time points, the repertoire was dominated by clones that expanded before ART.

In regard to this clone: Its specificity is not known.

This CDR3 spans 14 amino acids. With 1 base removed from V and 4 bases from J, the gap between germline ends came to 10 bases. CDR1 and CDR2 from the germline V gene are SGHAT and FQNNGV. Sequencing used immunoSEQ v3.0 at survey level. Assay: immunoSEQ multiplex PCR; the TCRdb copy retains only in-frame clones and omits some. The profile shows about 22,000 clones, approximately 84% of them singletons. The sequence came from a man younger than 45 with HIV. Here the sequenced sample was unsorted PBMCs, taken roughly 5.9 years after starting antiretroviral therapy. This chain joins TRBV11-2 and TRBJ1-2; tentatively, D is TRBD1 (6 bases). Written as DNA, the CDR3 is TGTGCCAGCAGCTTAGGGGGGGCTGCCTATGGCTACACCTTC. Translated, it gives CASSLGGAAYGYTF.